Detailed here is one TCR beta chain. Germline is not matched at one junction end, which may reflect a read error. CDR1 is LGHNA and CDR2 is YNFKEQ in the germline V gene. This CDR3 region has 15 residues. This entry comes from a study of glioma-infiltrating T cells. Study overall: Glioblastomas were WHO grade IV, sampled at first diagnosis; low-grade were grade II.

TCR alpha and beta CDR3 regions were amplified from RNA using iRepertoire nested multiplex PCR. TCRdb recomputed calls from the multiplex PCR reads with MiXCR, one row per CDR3 protein. Among about 410,000 distinct CDR3 sequences listed, 35% to 45% were seen once. Sample: glioma tissue, nonneoplastic brain tissue, or PBMCs (not recorded which). The clonotype was recovered from a human donor with low-grade glioma or glioblastoma, undergoing nonglioma brain surgery, or in good health (not recorded which). The rearrangement links TRBV4-2 to TRBJ2-7, with 9 bases fitting TRBD1. The CDR3 DNA is TGTGCCAGCAGCCAAGACGGACAGGGGACCTACAAGCAGTACTTC. Its protein product is CASSQDGQGTYKQYF.